Listed below are T cell receptor beta chains from one sample, sequenced in a study of regulatory T cells in long-lasting Graves disease. Each CDR3 protein is one row after TCRdb ran MiXCR on the multiplex PCR reads. The table has around 450,000 distinct CDR3 sequences, approximately 16% seen once. These records were also assigned to another study, of T cells in Graves' hyperthyroidism and ophthalmopathy.

The sequencing used peripheral blood mononuclear cells (PBMCs), collected at new diagnosis, from a patient treated with antithyroid drugs. These receptors were obtained from a woman aged 40 to 50 with Graves disease. Both conserved end residues are part of each CDR3. Fields, in order: J gene, clone size, V gene, D gene, CDR3 protein, CDR3 DNA. D genes are given only for firm matches. Clone size is shown for a subset of rows, as once, few, many or a class of expanded clone.

TRBJ2-1 | many | TRBV24-1 | TRBD2 | CATSGRGLANSYNEQFF | TGTGCCACCAGTGGGAGGGGACTAGCCAACTCCTACAATGAGCAGTTCTTC
TRBJ2-3 | many | TRBV6-2/TRBV6-3 | TRBD1 | CASSVGTGGLTDTQYF | TGTGCCAGCAGTGTGGGGACAGGGGGCCTCACAGATACGCAGTATTTT
TRBJ2-1 | once | TRBV3-1 | . | CASGERARGDEQFF | TGTGCCAGCGGTGAGAGGGCAAGGGGCGATGAGCAGTTCTTC
TRBJ2-1 | many | TRBV28 | TRBD2 | CASSGGLAETYNEQFF | TGTGCCAGCAGCGGCGGACTAGCGGAGACCTACAATGAGCAGTTCTTC
TRBJ1-6 | few | TRBV5-1 | . | CASSLDGQNYNSPLHF | TGCGCCAGCAGCTTGGATGGACAGAACTATAATTCACCCCTCCACTTT
TRBJ2-7 | few | TRBV13 | TRBD1 | CASSFPSGQGSYEQYF | TGTGCCAGCAGCTTCCCCTCCGGACAGGGATCCTACGAGCAGTACTTC
TRBJ2-7 | many | TRBV11-3 | TRBD1 | CASSFRQGLYEQYF | TGTGCCAGCAGCTTCAGACAGGGCCTCTACGAGCAGTACTTC
TRBJ2-3 | many | TRBV11-3 | TRBD2 | CASSPRLAATDTQYF | TGTGCCAGCAGCCCCCGACTAGCGGCCACAGATACGCAGTATTTT
TRBJ1-4 | few | TRBV14 | . | CASSQDFGGLNEKLFF | TGTGCCAGCAGCCAAGATTTCGGGGGCCTTAATGAAAAACTGTTTTTT
TRBJ2-3 | few | TRBV12-3/TRBV12-4 | . | CANSPGRSTDTQYF | TGTGCCAATTCCCCGGGACGAAGCACAGATACGCAGTATTTT
TRBJ1-4 | many | TRBV5-1 | . | CASSFSGATTNEKLFF | TGCGCCAGCAGCTTCTCGGGGGCGACAACTAATGAAAAACTGTTTTTT
TRBJ1-1 | many | TRBV9 | . | CASSVRSGNTEAFF | TGTGCCAGCAGCGTACGGTCAGGGAACACTGAAGCTTTCTTT
TRBJ2-2 | many | TRBV6-5 | TRBD2 | CASSSAGSNTGELFF | TGTGCCAGCAGTTCAGCGGGATCGAACACCGGGGAGCTGTTTTTT
TRBJ2-2 | many | TRBV5-1 | TRBD1 | CASSLGDRIPGELFF | TGCGCCAGCAGCTTGGGGGACAGGATTCCCGGGGAGCTGTTTTTT
TRBJ1-1 | . | TRBV7-2 | . | CASSLWENAEAFF | TGTGCCAGCAGCCTATGGGAGAACGCTGAAGCTTTCTTT
TRBJ2-7 | few | TRBV14 | TRBD2 | CASSQVAGTSIDEQYF | TGTGCCAGCAGCCAAGTGGCCGGGACTAGCATAGACGAGCAGTACTTC
TRBJ2-1 | many | TRBV7-2 | . | CASSLMGGTDEQFF | TGTGCCAGCAGCTTAATGGGCGGGACTGATGAGCAGTTCTTC
TRBJ2-5 | . | TRBV30 | . | CAWTLMAGFETQYF | TGTGCCTGGACCCTAATGGCCGGGTTCGAGACCCAGTACTTC
TRBJ2-7 | many | TRBV28 | TRBD1 | CASSPNRGPYEQYF | TGTGCCAGCAGTCCCAACAGGGGCCCCTACGAGCAGTACTTC
TRBJ2-7 | . | TRBV7-2 | TRBD2 | CASSYGLGGEQYF | TGTGCCAGCAGCTACGGACTAGGTGGTGAGCAGTACTTC
TRBJ2-1 | many | TRBV11-1 | . | CASSLLASSYNEQFF | TGTGCCAGCAGCTTACTAGCGAGCTCCTACAATGAGCAGTTCTTC
TRBJ1-1 | . | TRBV11-2 | . | CASSSGTNTEAFF | TGTGCCAGCAGTTCCGGGACGAACACTGAAGCTTTCTTT
TRBJ2-7 | many | TRBV11-2 | TRBD2 | CASSHLAGGPLLNEQYF | TGTGCCAGCAGCCATCTAGCGGGAGGGCCCCTCCTAAACGAGCAGTACTTC
TRBJ2-7 | few | TRBV29-1 | TRBD2 | CSVRAGAYEQYF | TGCAGCGTGAGAGCGGGAGCGTACGAGCAGTACTTC
TRBJ2-3 | many | TRBV5-1 | . | CASSLEGVPDTQYF | TGCGCCAGCAGCTTGGAGGGAGTGCCAGATACGCAGTATTTT
TRBJ2-1 | many | TRBV11-3 | TRBD2 | CASSFGLAGGEQFF | TGTGCCAGCAGCTTTGGCCTAGCGGGAGGTGAGCAGTTCTTC
TRBJ2-7 | many | TRBV20-1 | . | CSAIDKGYEQYF | TGCAGTGCTATCGATAAAGGCTACGAGCAGTACTTC
TRBJ1-1 | . | TRBV7-9 | . | CASSLAQVAGDRTEAFF | TGTGCCAGCAGCTTAGCGCAGGTTGCAGGGGATCGTACTGAAGCTTTCTTT
TRBJ2-3 | . | TRBV29-1 | . | CSVVKRSTDTQYF | TGCAGCGTTGTCAAAAGGAGCACAGATACGCAGTATTTT
TRBJ2-7 | many | TRBV20-1 | . | CSAEGGSGTETYEQYF | TGCAGTGCAGAGGGAGGTAGCGGAACAGAAACCTACGAGCAGTACTTC
TRBJ2-1 | many | TRBV12-3/TRBV12-4 | TRBD2 | CASSLSSGSGEQFF | TGTGCCAGCAGTTTAAGTAGCGGGAGTGGCGAGCAGTTCTTC
TRBJ2-1 | many | TRBV28 | . | CASTNRYPYNEQFF | TGTGCCAGCACGAACCGCTACCCCTACAATGAGCAGTTCTTC
TRBJ2-3 | . | TRBV29-1 | . | CSVRDSTDTQYF | TGCAGCGTCCGGGACAGCACAGATACGCAGTATTTT
TRBJ2-4 | . | TRBV15 | . | CATSREIGGAKNIQYF | TGTGCCACCAGCAGAGAAATTGGAGGGGCCAAAAACATTCAGTACTTC
TRBJ2-7 | many | TRBV19 | . | CASSMVGQSYEQYF | TGTGCCAGTAGTATGGTGGGACAATCCTACGAGCAGTACTTC
TRBJ2-5 | . | TRBV19 | . | CASSMGPAQETQYF | TGTGCCAGTAGTATGGGTCCTGCCCAAGAGACCCAGTACTTC
TRBJ2-5 | many | TRBV28 | TRBD2 | CASSILGGRAQETQYF | TGTGCCAGCAGTATCCTCGGCGGGAGGGCCCAAGAGACCCAGTACTTC
TRBJ2-7 | many | TRBV3-1 | . | CASSQDGAFYEQYF | TGTGCCAGCAGCCAAGATGGTGCCTTCTACGAGCAGTACTTC
TRBJ1-1 | many | TRBV19 | . | CASSPRTAMNTEAFF | TGTGCCAGTAGTCCCCGGACAGCCATGAACACTGAAGCTTTCTTT
TRBJ1-2 | . | TRBV7-9 | . | CASSSDRRVRYTF | TGTGCCAGCAGCAGTGACAGACGAGTGCGCTACACCTTC
TRBJ1-2 | many | TRBV7-8 | . | CASSPLGGGPTNYGYTF | TGTGCCAGCAGCCCCCTCGGGGGAGGCCCGACTAACTATGGCTACACCTTC
TRBJ1-1 | many | TRBV24-1 | . | CATSDWGRTEAFF | TGTGCCACCAGTGATTGGGGTCGTACTGAAGCTTTCTTT